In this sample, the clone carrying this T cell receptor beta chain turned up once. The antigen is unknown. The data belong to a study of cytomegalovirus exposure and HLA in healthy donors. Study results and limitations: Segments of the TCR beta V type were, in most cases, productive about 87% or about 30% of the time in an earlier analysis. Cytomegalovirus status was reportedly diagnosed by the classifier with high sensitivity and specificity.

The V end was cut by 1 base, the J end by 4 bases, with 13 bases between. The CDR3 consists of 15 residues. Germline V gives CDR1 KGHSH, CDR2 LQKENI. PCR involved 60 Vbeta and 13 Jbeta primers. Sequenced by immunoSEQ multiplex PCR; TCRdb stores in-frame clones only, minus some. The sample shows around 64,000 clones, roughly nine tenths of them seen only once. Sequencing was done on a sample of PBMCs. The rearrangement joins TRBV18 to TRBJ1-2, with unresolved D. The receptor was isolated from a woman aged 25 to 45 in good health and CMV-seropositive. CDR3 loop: CASSPRADVVYGYTF. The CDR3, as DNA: TGTGCCAGCTCACCACGGGCAGACGTGGTCTATGGCTACACCTTC. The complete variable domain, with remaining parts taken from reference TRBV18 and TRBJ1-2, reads NAGVMQNPRHLVRRRGQEARLRCSPMKGHSHVYWYRQLPEEGLKFMVYLQKENIIDESGMPKERFSAEFPKEGPSILRIQQVVRGDSAAYFCASSPRADVVYGYTFGSGTRLTVV.